The 8 T cell receptor beta chains in this list originate from one sample, sequenced in a study of cytomegalovirus exposure and HLA in healthy donors. The protocol was immunoSEQ multiplex PCR, while the TCRdb copy is restricted to in-frame clones and leaves out a portion. Among about 180,000 clones, roughly nine tenths were seen once, and the ten largest hold 2% to 3%. Sequencing was done on a sample of PBMCs. Receptors originate from a man aged 18 to 29 in good health and CMV-seropositive.

The chain couples TRBV7-9 to TRBJ1-2, with D tentatively TRBD1 (6 bases). Trimming removed 3 bases at V and 2 bases at J, with 10 bases between. Germline CDR1 reads SEHNR; CDR2 reads FQNEAQ (reference sequence). This CDR3 is built from 14 residues. CDR3 sequence reads: CASSLGGTNYGYTF. The CDR3 DNA follows: TGTGCCAGCAGCTTGGGGGGGACAAACTATGGCTACACCTTC.

The V gene is TRBV19, the J gene TRBJ2-1; 8 bases match TRBD1. V was clipped by 4 bases and J by 9 bases; unmatched bases: 11. The CDR3 extends over 15 amino acids. Per germline, CDR1 LNHDA and CDR2 SQIVND (reference sequence). CDR3 nucleotide sequence: TGTGCCAGTAGTACCTTATCCGACAGGGGTGCTGAGCAGTTCTTC. It translates to CASSTLSDRGAEQFF.

The chain uses TRBV7-9 and TRBJ2-1; 8 bases are a match to TRBD2. Germline-derived CDR1 and CDR2 are SEHNR and FQNEAQ (reference sequence). The V gene end was trimmed by 6 bases and the J gene end by 7 bases; junction bases not matched to a gene: 8. CDR3 length: 14 residues. The CDR3 region has the DNA TGTGCCAGCAGGGACTCCGAGCGGGAGAATGAGCAGTTCTTC. Protein product: CASRDSERENEQFF.

The genes are TRBV5-1 and TRBJ2-1; TRBD2 aligns across 8 bases. The CDR3 spans 15 residues. V lost 4 bases and J lost 5; bases outside the gene matches: 8. From germline, CDR1 is SGHRS and CDR2 YFSETQ. This CDR3 reads CASSPGLEGDNEQFF. The CDR3 nucleotides read TGCGCCAGCAGCCCGGGACTAGAGGGGGACAATGAGCAGTTCTTC.

This CDR3 reads CASSPTGSSGANVLTF. The CDR3 DNA follows: TGTGCCAGCAGTCCCACCGGGAGCTCTGGGGCCAACGTCCTGACTTTC. The V gene is TRBV7-6, the J gene TRBJ2-6, with D possibly matching TRBD2 (6 bases). CDR3 size: 16 residues. Germline CDR1 SGHVS, CDR2 FNYEAQ. V was clipped by 6 bases and J by 0 bases, with 12 bases between them.

This clone was counted between two and nine times. V usage is TRBV10-2 and J usage is TRBJ1-2; D is unresolved. V lost 5 bases, J lost 5 bases, and 6 bases lay in between. Per germline, CDR1 WSHSY and CDR2 SAAADI. The CDR3 is 11 residues long. The CDR3 DNA sequence: TGCGCCAGCAGTCCCAGGTATGGCTACACCTTC. It is translated as CASSPRYGYTF.

Only one count was recorded for this clone. The chain employs TRBV30 and TRBJ1-2; unclear D gene. Germline V gene data show CDR1 as GTSNPN and CDR2 as SVGIG (reference sequence). CDR3 length equals 12 residues. Trimming removed 1 base at V and 7 bases at J, with 10 bases between. DNA for the CDR3: TGTGCCTGGAGTGGGGCCCTCGGTGGCTACACCTTC. Translated, it gives CAWSGALGGYTF.

The chain couples TRBV6-5 to TRBJ1-5; D unresolved. The germline V gene encodes CDR1 MNHEY and CDR2 SVGAGI. The V end lost 2 bases, the J end lost 7 bases, and 9 bases lay between the germline ends. CDR3 length: 13 residues. DNA of the CDR3: TGTGCCAGCAGTTACGGCGGCAGCCAGCCCCAGCATTTT. Its protein product is CASSYGGSQPQHF.